The 25 T cell receptor beta chains given below trace back to one sample, sequenced in a study of blood T cell repertoires in COVID-19. Measured with immunoSEQ multiplex PCR; TCRdb has only the in-frame clones, and not every one. The sample shows 200,000 to 250,000 clones, 88% of them seen only once. The sample was PBMCs or T cells enriched from blood (not recorded which). The origin of the receptors is a woman aged 45 to 65 with acute COVID-19.

The V and J genes are TRBV27 and TRBJ1-2, with 10 bases matching TRBD1. Germline V CDR1 and CDR2: MNHEY, SMNVEV (reference sequence). The CDR3 totals 15 residues. Losses at the gene ends were 4 bases for V and 4 bases for J; bases not matched to a gene: 6. CDR3 residues: CASSSGTGVGYGYTF. Written as DNA, the CDR3 is TGTGCCAGCAGTTCCGGGACAGGGGTTGGCTATGGCTACACCTTC.

CDR3 nucleotide sequence: TGTGCCAGCAGTTTCGGGACAGCCGGGACTAGCCTGAATAGCGCCGGGGAGCTGTTTTTT. Translation: CASSFGTAGTSLNSAGELFF. The genes are TRBV27 and TRBJ2-2; TRBD2 aligns across 9 bases. Germline trimming cut 3 bases from V and 6 bases from J; bases unmatched to any gene: 20. This CDR3 has 20 residues. Germline V gene sequence: CDR1 MNHEY, CDR2 SMNVEV (reference sequence).

This chain links TRBV27 with TRBJ1-2; D is perhaps TRBD1 (6 bases). The CDR3 is 14 amino acids. Germline-derived CDR1 and CDR2 are MNHEY and SMNVEV (reference sequence). The V and J ends lost 6 bases and 2 bases respectively, with 13 bases between them. CDR3 loop: CASSLTGQNYGYTF. Written as DNA, the CDR3 is TGTGCCAGCAGCCTGACAGGTCAGAACTATGGCTACACCTTC.

Concerning this clone: The junction departs from germline at one end; a sequencing error may be responsible. V usage is TRBV7-7 and J usage is TRBJ1-4; the D gene is possibly TRBD1 (5 bases). CDR1 is SSHAT and CDR2 is FNYEAQ in the germline V gene (reference sequence). The CDR3 sequence is 15 residues long. CDR3 in amino acids: CASSLGDSPNEKLFF. For the CDR3, the DNA is TGTGCTAGCAGCTTAGGCGACAGCCCTAATGAAAAACTGTTTTTT. Full variable domain (rest looked up from reference TRBV7-7 and TRBJ1-4): GAGVSQSPRYKVTKRGQDVTLRCDPISSHATLYWYQQALGQGPEFLTYFNYEAQPDKSGLPSDRFSAERPEGSISTLTIQRTEQRDSAMYRCASSLGDSPNEKLFFGSGTQLSVL.

This clone has just one count. This rearrangement joins TRBV5-1 to TRBJ2-7; no clear D. The length of the CDR3 is 15 residues. Germline lookup yields CDR1 SGHRS and CDR2 YFSETQ. Trimming pared 3 bases from V and 7 bases from J, leaving 20 bases between. The CDR3: CASSSDLGRVEEQYF. CDR3 nucleotide sequence: TGCGCCAGCAGCTCAGACCTCGGCCGGGTTGAGGAGCAGTACTTC.

The rearrangement links TRBV7-2 to TRBJ2-3; 11 positions agree with TRBD2. V shed 4 bases and J 2 bases; nucleotides not matched to a gene: 5. This CDR3 spans 16 amino acids. CDR1 is SGHTA, CDR2 FQGNSA, per germline. In nucleotides, the CDR3 is TGTGCCAGCAGCTGGGTGACTAGCGGGGCCACAGATACGCAGTATTTT. Its translation is CASSWVTSGATDTQYF.

This chain connects TRBV27 to TRBJ2-5; D is ambiguous. With 3 bases removed from V and 2 bases from J, the gap between germline ends came to 4 bases. In germline, CDR1 is MNHEY, CDR2 SMNVEV (reference sequence). The CDR3 is made up of 12 amino acids. CDR3 residues: CASSFRQETQYF. As DNA, the CDR3 is TGTGCCAGCAGTTTCCGTCAAGAGACCCAGTACTTC.

J is TRBJ2-4 and V is TRBV28, with 10 bases that match TRBD2. The CDR3 is made up of 18 amino acids. CDR1 and CDR2 from the germline V gene are MDHEN and SYDVKM. J gave up 3 bases and V 6 bases, and 14 bases lay outside the gene matches. The CDR3 spells CASRASGSSGRVKNIQYF. In DNA form, the CDR3 reads TGTGCCAGCAGGGCTAGCGGGAGCTCTGGTCGAGTCAAAAACATTCAGTACTTC.

The CDR3 DNA reads TGCGCCAGCAGAAAACCGGGACTAGGATTCGACGAGCAGTACTTC. As protein: CASRKPGLGFDEQYF. V gene TRBV10-1 combines with J gene TRBJ2-7; the match to TRBD2 covers 8 bases. Germline CDR1 and CDR2: WNHNN and SYGVQD (reference sequence). J lost 5 bases, V lost 6 bases, and 12 bases had no gene match. There are 15 residues in the CDR3.

The V and J genes are TRBV4-1 and TRBJ1-2; 8 bases fit TRBD1. The CDR3 loop spans 16 amino acids. V dropped 4 bases and J dropped 4; count of bases not matched to a gene: 11. CDR1 is MGHRA, CDR2 YSYEKL, per germline. This CDR3 reads CASSPVGTGSFYGYTF. DNA of the CDR3: TGCGCCAGCAGCCCCGTGGGGACAGGATCATTCTATGGCTACACCTTC.

A single count supports this clone. This rearrangement joins TRBV27 to TRBJ2-3; D is possibly TRBD2 (5 bases). Trimming stripped 3 bases from V and 0 bases from J, with 10 bases between. The CDR3 runs 15 residues. Germline V gene sequence: CDR1 MNHEY, CDR2 SMNVEV (reference sequence). The CDR3 loop is CASSFKRTSTDTQYF. CDR3 bases: TGTGCCAGCAGTTTCAAGCGGACTAGCACAGATACGCAGTATTTT.

This clone was seen just once. The chain combines TRBV9 with TRBJ2-3; no reliable D call. Per the germline V gene, CDR1 is SGDLS and CDR2 is YYNGEE. This CDR3 has 14 amino acids. With 0 bases removed from V and 5 bases from J, the gap between germline ends came to 10 bases. CDR3 coding DNA: TGTGCCAGCAGCGTAGCCGGGTCCCAAGATACGCAGTATTTT. Translation: CASSVAGSQDTQYF. Full variable domain (missing parts from reference TRBV9 and TRBJ2-3): DSGVTQTPKHLITATGQRVTLRCSPRSGDLSVYWYQQSLDQGLQFLIQYYNGEERAKGNILERFSAQQFPDLHSELNLSSLELGDSALYFCASSVAGSQDTQYFGPGTRLTVL.

The chain is built from TRBV6-5 and TRBJ2-7; TRBD1 matches at 9 bases. V lost 6 bases and J lost 10; bases outside the gene matches: 7. The length of the CDR3 is 12 residues. The germline V gene encodes CDR1 MNHEY and CDR2 SVGAGI. The CDR3 spells CASRPTGGGQYF. The CDR3 region has the DNA TGTGCCAGCAGACCTACAGGGGGCGGACAGTACTTC.

V usage is TRBV6-2 or TRBV6-3 and J usage is TRBJ2-5; no definite D call. V was clipped by 5 bases and J by 0 bases, with 10 bases between them. The CDR3 totals 14 residues. Germline CDR1 reads MNHEY; CDR2 reads SVGEGT. For the CDR3, the DNA is TGTGCCAGCAGTAGGCGCAGGTACCAAGAGACCCAGTACTTC. Protein: CASSRRRYQETQYF.

The chain links TRBV21-1 to TRBJ2-6; the table calls TRBD1, which could not be checked here. TRBV21-1 is designated a pseudogene. The CDR3 loop spans 19 amino acids. The CDR3 DNA reads as TGTGCCAGCAGCAAGATCGACGCAGGTCTTCCCTCTGGGGCCAACGTCCTGACTTTC. Amino acid sequence: CASSKIDAGLPSGANVLTF.

V is TRBV6-2 or TRBV6-3 and J is TRBJ2-1, with 8 bases identical to TRBD1. The CDR3 length is 15 residues. Germline V lookup: CDR1 MNHEY, CDR2 SVGEGT. V trimming: 2 bases; J trimming: 0 bases; junction bases outside the gene matches: 0. The CDR3 bases are TGTGCCAGCAGTTACGACAGGGGCTCCTACAATGAGCAGTTCTTC. Amino acids: CASSYDRGSYNEQFF.

The chain employs TRBV12-3 or TRBV12-4 and TRBJ1-2; TRBD1 is a possible D gene (5 bases). The CDR3 runs to 13 residues. Trimming removed 3 bases from V and 5 bases from J, with 10 bases in between. CDR3 sequence (DNA): TGTGCCAGCAGTTTCCGGGGGGTTTATGGCTACACCTTC. As protein: CASSFRGVYGYTF.

The gene calls are TRBV3-1 (or the pseudogene TRBV3-2) and TRBJ2-2; no clear D. The germline CDR1 and CDR2 sequences are LGHDT and YNNKEL (reference sequence). Trimming shortened V by 5 bases and J by 1 base, and 5 bases separated the two germline ends. This CDR3 contains 13 residues. Here the CDR3 reads CASSFGNTGELFF. CDR3 in DNA: TGTGCCAGCAGCTTCGGGAACACCGGGGAGCTGTTTTTT.

This clone was recorded only once. This sequence joins TRBV6-1 and TRBJ2-4; no clear D gene. The CDR3 totals 13 residues. Germline V gene data show CDR1 as MNHNS and CDR2 as SASEGT. Trimming pared 0 bases from V and 10 bases from J, leaving 10 bases between. CDR3 bases: TGTGCCAGCAGTGAAGCAGCATTCGTTATTCAGTACTTC. This sequence encodes CASSEAAFVIQYF.

The V gene is TRBV7-3, the J gene TRBJ2-7, with 7 bases that match TRBD2. The CDR3 covers 14 residues. Trimming at V came to 4 bases and at J to 0 bases, leaving 3 bases not matched to a gene. Germline lookup yields CDR1 SGHTA and CDR2 FQGTGA. CDR3 region: CASSSSGNSYEQYF. The CDR3 DNA sequence: TGTGCCAGCAGCTCTAGCGGTAACTCCTACGAGCAGTACTTC.

The chain has TRBV12-2 and TRBJ2-1; TRBD2 is the table's D call and was not checked against the DNA. TRBV12-2 is an annotated pseudogene. This CDR3 has 15 residues. In DNA form, the CDR3 reads TGTGCAAGTCGCCGCCTAGCAGACCTCTACAATGAGCAGTTCTTC. Encoded protein: CASRRLADLYNEQFF.

This rearrangement joins TRBV27 to TRBJ2-2; 10 bases fit TRBD2. The CDR3 extends over 15 amino acids. Germline CDR1 reads MNHEY; CDR2 reads SMNVEV (reference sequence). The V gene end was trimmed by 8 bases and the J gene end by 6 bases; junction bases not matched to a gene: 9. CDR3 amino acids: CASGSGRAPPGELFF. Here the CDR3 DNA reads TGTGCCAGCGGGAGCGGGAGGGCCCCCCCCGGGGAGCTGTTTTTT.

The CDR3 here is CASSYSKNTEAFF. The CDR3 region has the DNA TGTGCCAGCAGTTACTCTAAGAACACTGAAGCTTTCTTT. The V and J genes are TRBV6-5 and TRBJ1-1; D unresolved. The CDR3 has 13 amino acids. Trimming took off 0 bases at V and 1 base at J, with 3 bases between the two ends. The germline gives CDR1 MNHEY, CDR2 SVGAGI.

CDR3 protein: CASSQGRREGRDEQFF. The CDR3 coding sequence is TGTGCCAGCAGCCAGGGAAGGCGGGAGGGCCGCGATGAGCAGTTCTTC. This chain uses TRBV3-1 (or the pseudogene TRBV3-2) with TRBJ2-1; 9 nucleotides match TRBD2. There are 16 residues in the CDR3. The germline V gene has CDR1 LGHDT and CDR2 YNNKEL (reference sequence). V shed 3 bases, J shed 8 bases, and the junction held 11 bases outside the gene matches.

This chain joins TRBV28 and TRBJ2-5; perhaps TRBD1 as D (5 bases). Germline V lookup: CDR1 MDHEN, CDR2 SYDVKM. The germline V and J ends were trimmed by 6 bases and 2 bases, with 19 bases remaining between them. CDR3 length equals 16 residues. The DNA of the CDR3 is TGTGCCAGCAGGTCGTCGACAGCGTTGTTTCAAGAGACCCAGTACTTC. Amino acids: CASRSSTALFQETQYF. The variable domain in full, completed from reference TRBV28 and TRBJ2-5, reads DVKVTQSSRYLVKRTGEKVFLECVQDMDHENMFWYRQDPGLGLRLIYFSYDVKMKEKGDIPEGYSVSREKKERFSLILESASTNQTSMYLCASRSSTALFQETQYFGPGTRLLVL.